Sequencing of this T cell receptor (beta chain) was carried out in a study of blood T cells in healthy people across ages. The V gene's germline CDR1 is SGDLS and CDR2 YYNGEE. This CDR3 region has 19 residues. V was pared by 2 bases and J by 1 base, with 16 bases of the junction left unmatched. Next came a second PCR, run for about 6 to 12 cycles, which used a sample-barcoded 5' primer along with a J-beta primer mix. TCRdb re-called the 5' RACE reads through MiXCR, storing one row per CDR3 protein. The sample lists roughly 730,000 distinct CDR3 sequences, roughly 56% occurring once. The receptor comes from a man aged 40-50 years in good health. The chain links TRBV9 to TRBJ1-2; TRBD1 matches at 8 bases. The specimen was blood. CDR3 nucleotides: TGTGCCAGCAGCGTCAGCAACCGGACAGGGTTCGGGGTTAACTATGGCTACACCTTC. As protein: CASSVSNRTGFGVNYGYTF.